Below are 23 T cell receptor beta chains sequenced from a single sample in a study of T-cell reconstitution after alpha-beta-depleted transplantation in children. TCRbeta library preparation incorporated unique molecular identifiers. TCRdb used MiXCR to reprocess the PCR reads, holding one entry per CDR3 protein. This table has about 440,000 distinct CDR3 sequences, over 40% appearing once. Sequenced here: PBMCs, sampled before TCRalphabeta/CD19-depleted stem cell transplant. These receptors came from a girl aged 2-10 years with aplastic anemia, due to receive a stem cell transplant.

The V and J genes are TRBV7-2 and TRBJ2-1; D unclear. CDR3 length: 13 amino acids. Germline loops: CDR1 SGHTA, CDR2 FQGNSA. V was cut by 1 base and J by 10 bases, with 11 bases left in between. As DNA, the CDR3 is TGTGCCAGCAGCTTAGATAGGGAACTCGAGCAGTTCTTC. This codes for CASSLDRELEQFF.

This chain joins TRBV5-1 and TRBJ1-1; 10 nucleotides agree with TRBD1. V lost 3 bases, J lost 8 bases, and 4 bases stayed unmatched. Germline CDR1 reads SGHRS; CDR2 reads YFSETQ. The CDR3 consists of 13 residues. CDR3 region: CASSSPGQGEAFF. The CDR3 bases are TGCGCCAGCAGCTCTCCGGGACAGGGGGAAGCTTTCTTT.

CDR3 sequence: CASSMTSGGAGETQYF. CDR3 bases: TGCGCCAGCAGCATGACTAGCGGGGGAGCTGGAGAGACCCAGTACTTC. The chain employs TRBV5-1 and TRBJ2-5; 12 bases map to TRBD2. The CDR3 is 16 residues long. Germline V gene lookup returns CDR1 SGHRS and CDR2 YFSETQ. Germline trimming cut 4 bases from V and 4 bases from J; bases unmatched to any gene: 8. The full variable domain, rest sourced from reference TRBV5-1 and TRBJ2-5, is KAGVTQTPRYLIKTRGQQVTLSCSPISGHRSVSWYQQTPGQGLQFLFEYFSETQRNKGNFPGRFSGRQFSNSRSEMNVSTLELGDSALYLCASSMTSGGAGETQYFGPGTRLLVL.

This clonotype was counted a few times. The genes are TRBV3-1 and TRBJ2-3; TRBD2 might be the D (6 bases). CDR1 and CDR2 (germline): LGHDT, YNNKEL (reference sequence). V lost 8 bases and J lost 3, with 27 bases in between. This CDR3 has 18 residues. CDR3 sequence (DNA): TGTGCCAGCGCCGGACATTGGAGGGCCGGGGTGGAGACAGATACGCAGTATTTT. Residues: CASAGHWRAGVETDTQYF.

The V call is TRBV29-1, the J call TRBJ2-5, with 7 nucleotides matching TRBD1. The CDR3 totals 13 residues. Per germline, CDR1 SQVTM and CDR2 ANQGSEA. Germline trimming cut 5 bases from V and 5 bases from J; bases unmatched to any gene: 8. The CDR3 DNA reads as TGCAGCGTTCCCCGACAGGGCTGGGAGACCCAGTACTTC. Its translation: CSVPRQGWETQYF.

The rearrangement links TRBV20-1 to TRBJ2-5, with a tentative D call TRBD2 (5 bases). Germline V CDR1 and CDR2: DFQATT, SNEGSKA (reference sequence). The V end lost 6 bases, the J end lost 7 bases, and 9 bases lay between the germline ends. The length of the CDR3 is 10 residues. The CDR3 reads CSAAAGTQYF. DNA for the CDR3: TGCAGTGCCGCGGCGGGGACCCAGTACTTC.

CDR3 sequence reads: CASSQPPRGNTEAFF. CDR3 nucleotide sequence: TGTGCCAGCAGCCAACCCCCGAGGGGGAACACTGAAGCTTTCTTT. V is TRBV4-2 and J is TRBJ1-1, with D perhaps TRBD1 (5 bases). The germline CDR1 and CDR2 sequences are LGHNA and YNFKEQ. CDR3 size: 15 residues. Trimming stripped 2 bases from V and 1 base from J, with 11 bases between.

This clonotype has only a few counts. The V call is TRBV6-2 or TRBV6-3, the J call TRBJ2-4, with 11 nucleotides matching TRBD1. The CDR3 has 15 residues. Germline values: CDR1 MNHEY, CDR2 SVGEGT. V trimming: 4 bases; J trimming: 3 bases; junction bases outside the gene matches: 2. CDR3 in amino acids: CASSSGQGDKNIQYF. The CDR3 DNA reads as TGTGCCAGCAGTTCGGGACAGGGGGACAAAAACATTCAGTACTTC.

This clonotype was found many times. The genes are TRBV4-1 and TRBJ2-1, with D tentatively TRBD2 (6 bases). This CDR3 spans 17 amino acids. Germline V gene data show CDR1 as MGHRA and CDR2 as YSYEKL. Between the trimmed V and J ends, which lost 0 bases and 4 bases, there was a span of 16 bases. DNA of the CDR3: TGCGCCAGCAGCCAAGACGGTCGTCTAGCGCGATACAATGAGCAGTTCTTC. It yields the protein CASSQDGRLARYNEQFF.

This clonotype was picked up many times. The J gene is TRBJ1-1, the V gene TRBV12-3 or TRBV12-4, with 7 bases that match TRBD1. V shed 5 bases and J 8 bases; nucleotides not matched to a gene: 5. This CDR3 is built from 12 residues. Written as DNA, the CDR3 is TGTGCCAGCAGTCCTAGGGGACAGGAAGCTTTCTTT. Translating it yields CASSPRGQEAFF.

This clonotype was seen at least ten times. The V call is TRBV20-1, the J call TRBJ2-3, with D unresolved. Germline V gives CDR1 DFQATT, CDR2 SNEGSKA (reference sequence). This CDR3 is built from 13 residues. V gave up 4 bases and J gave up 0 bases, with 8 bases separating them. CDR3 protein: CSATRESTDTQYF. In nucleotides, the CDR3 is TGCAGTGCTACGCGAGAGAGCACAGATACGCAGTATTTT.

This clonotype was found a few times. This chain joins TRBV28 and TRBJ2-7; D might be TRBD2 (5 bases). The V end lost 2 bases, the J end lost 1 base, and 9 bases lay between the germline ends. The germline gives CDR1 MDHEN, CDR2 SYDVKM. The CDR3 has 14 amino acids. CDR3 residues: CASSLSGQSYEQYF. CDR3 DNA sequence: TGTGCCAGCAGTTTAAGCGGCCAGTCCTACGAGCAGTACTTC.

CDR3 sequence reads: CASSGRGYASYEQYF. The DNA of the CDR3 is TGTGCCAGCAGTGGGCGGGGTTACGCCTCCTACGAGCAGTACTTC. The chain recombines TRBV6-2 or TRBV6-3 with TRBJ2-7, with D possibly being TRBD2 (6 bases). This CDR3 contains 15 residues. Germline CDR1 reads MNHEY; CDR2 reads SVGEGT. Deletions cut 5 bases from V and 0 bases from J, with 14 bases between.

V is TRBV6-2 or TRBV6-3 and J is TRBJ1-2; 9 nucleotides align to TRBD1. The CDR3 is 16 amino acids. Trimming took 6 bases from V and 4 from J; bases not matched to a gene: 12. The germline gives CDR1 MNHEY, CDR2 SVGEGT. The CDR3 bases are TGTGCCAGCAGCTCGCTTCCGGGACAGGGAGGCTATGGCTACACCTTC. Its protein is CASSSLPGQGGYGYTF.

In its sample, this clonotype was seen a few times. The rearrangement uses TRBV15 and TRBJ1-2; no reliable D call. Germline V CDR1 and CDR2: LNHNV, YYDKDF (reference sequence). The V and J ends lost 0 bases and 4 bases respectively, with 15 bases between them. The CDR3 consists of 16 residues. Here the CDR3 reads CATSRDRAIRTYGYTF. CDR3 DNA: TGTGCCACCAGCAGAGACCGGGCCATTAGGACCTATGGCTACACCTTC.

This clonotype has a single count. The chain uses TRBV5-1 and TRBJ2-1, with TRBD1 identical over 8 bases. CDR3 length: 15 residues. The germline V gene encodes CDR1 SGHRS and CDR2 YFSETQ. V lost 3 bases and J lost 0; bases outside the gene matches: 2. The CDR3 DNA is TGCGCCAGCAGCTCACAGGGGGACTCCTACAATGAGCAGTTCTTC. This sequence encodes CASSSQGDSYNEQFF.

This clonotype was detected a few times. J is TRBJ1-6 and V is TRBV12-3 or TRBV12-4; no reliable D call. Deletions cut 6 bases from V and 5 bases from J, with 5 bases between. This CDR3 region has 12 residues. The CDR3 nucleotides are TGTGCCAGCAGGGAAAATAATTCACCCCTCCACTTT. It is translated as CASRENNSPLHF.

The chain links TRBV6-2 or TRBV6-3 to TRBJ2-7; 8 nucleotides agree with TRBD1. CDR1 and CDR2 from the germline V gene are MNHEY and SVGEGT. The CDR3 spans 13 residues. J was trimmed by 3 bases and V by 5 bases; bases with no gene match: 3. The CDR3 sequence: CASSIDRGYEQYF. The CDR3 DNA reads as TGTGCCAGCAGTATCGACAGGGGCTACGAGCAGTACTTC.

The chain joins TRBV20-1 to TRBJ2-2, with TRBD2 matching 13 bases. This CDR3 has 20 amino acids. Germline CDR1 reads DFQATT; CDR2 reads SNEGSKA (reference sequence). The V segment lost 1 base and the J segment 5 bases; nucleotides outside the gene matches: 16. CDR3 residues: CSARVLPKGLAGSWTGELFF. CDR3 nucleotide sequence: TGCAGTGCTAGAGTTCTGCCGAAGGGACTAGCGGGATCGTGGACCGGGGAGCTGTTTTTT.

This clonotype was observed many times. The CDR3 reads CASSRRLLEQFF. In DNA form, the CDR3 reads TGTGCCAGCAGCAGGCGACTACTTGAGCAGTTCTTC. The chain uses TRBV11-2 and TRBJ2-1, with a possible D match to TRBD2 (5 bases). Trimming took off 5 bases at V and 9 bases at J, with 11 bases between the two ends. CDR3 length equals 12 residues. Germline-derived CDR1 and CDR2 are SGHAT and FQNNGV.

In its sample, this clonotype was seen many times. V and J are TRBV9 and TRBJ2-1, with D possibly being TRBD2 (6 bases). CDR3 length: 16 residues. CDR1 SGDLS and CDR2 YYNGEE come from the germline V gene. Trimming removed 4 bases from V and 3 bases from J, with 17 bases in between. The CDR3 DNA reads TGTGCCAGCAGCATATCTAGCCGGGAGAGCTACAATGAGCAGTTCTTC. Amino acids: CASSISSRESYNEQFF. Variable domain in full (rest from reference TRBV9 and TRBJ2-1): DSGVTQTPKHLITATGQRVTLRCSPRSGDLSVYWYQQSLDQGLQFLIQYYNGEERAKGNILERFSAQQFPDLHSELNLSSLELGDSALYFCASSISSRESYNEQFFGPGTRLTVL.

The V call is TRBV23-1, the J call TRBJ2-7, with D tentatively TRBD1 (5 bases). TRBV23-1 is an ORF, and what it does is uncertain. The CDR3 covers 14 residues. Trimming removed 4 bases at V and 5 bases at J, with 15 bases between. As DNA, the CDR3 is TGCGCCAGCAGTCGGACATGGCAGGCGGACGAGCAGTACTTC. This sequence encodes CASSRTWQADEQYF.

This chain links TRBV3-1 with TRBJ1-2; tentatively, D is TRBD1 (5 bases). Trimming pared 2 bases from V and 8 bases from J, leaving 9 bases between. The CDR3 runs 12 residues. Germline CDR1 is LGHDT and CDR2 is YNNKEL (reference sequence). The CDR3 DNA follows: TGTGCCAGCAGCCAAATTCAGGGCGGCTACACCTTC. It specifies CASSQIQGGYTF. Variable domain in full (rest from reference TRBV3-1 and TRBJ1-2): DTAVSQTPKYLVTQMGNDKSIKCEQNLGHDTMYWYKQDSKKFLKIMFSYNNKELIINETVPNRFSPKSPDKAHLNLHINSLELGDSAVYFCASSQIQGGYTFGSGTRLTVV.